This T cell receptor (beta chain) is from a study of T cells in tumors after PD-1 blockade. Each patient got pembrolizumab 200 mg every 3 weeks or cemiplimab 350 mg every 2 weeks. This clone occurred a few times. Its antigen is not identified. V gave up 6 bases and J gave up 6 bases, with 18 bases separating them. CDR1 and CDR2 (germline): WNHNN, SYGVQD (reference sequence). The CDR3 runs to 15 residues. Libraries were prepared by immunoSEQ multiplex PCR; TCRdb keeps only in-frame clonotypes and omits some of them. The sample includes around 14,000 clones, roughly two thirds of them seen just once. Findings and caveats of the study: Some novel exhausted tumor clones appeared in pre-treatment blood, suggesting peripheral recruitment.

This chain links TRBV10-1 with TRBJ1-5; no reliable D call. The sequence derives from a human donor with cutaneous squamous cell carcinoma. The source was tumor tissue, collected after anti-PD-1 treatment. The CDR3 bases are TGCGCCAGCAGGGAGATATGGGTGTCAACTCAGCCCCAGCATTTT. As protein: CASREIWVSTQPQHF.